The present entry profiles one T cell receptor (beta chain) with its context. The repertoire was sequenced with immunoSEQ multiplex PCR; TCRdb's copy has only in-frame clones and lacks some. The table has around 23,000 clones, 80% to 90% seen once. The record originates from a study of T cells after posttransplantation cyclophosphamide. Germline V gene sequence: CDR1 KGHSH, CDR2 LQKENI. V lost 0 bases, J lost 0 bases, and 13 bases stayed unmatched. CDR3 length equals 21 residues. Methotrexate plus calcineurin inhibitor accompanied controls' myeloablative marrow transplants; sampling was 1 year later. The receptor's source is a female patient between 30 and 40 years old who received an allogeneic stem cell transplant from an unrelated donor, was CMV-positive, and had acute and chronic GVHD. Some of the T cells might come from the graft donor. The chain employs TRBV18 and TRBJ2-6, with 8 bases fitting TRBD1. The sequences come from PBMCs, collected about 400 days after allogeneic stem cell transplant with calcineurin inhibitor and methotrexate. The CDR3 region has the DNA TGTGCCAGCTCACCACCGATTCAGACAGGGGCTCCTATCTCTGGGGCCAACGTCCTGACTTTC. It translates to CASSPPIQTGAPISGANVLTF.